This passage covers 24 T cell receptor beta chains from one sample sequenced in a study of blood T cell repertoires in COVID-19. Some clones are missing from TCRdb's copy, which holds only in-frame ones; the method was immunoSEQ multiplex PCR. The table lists 380,000 or so clones, around nine tenths of them singletons. The sample comprised peripheral blood. These receptors were obtained from a woman aged 55-69 years with COVID-19, enrolled during active disease.

V gene TRBV6-1 combines with J gene TRBJ1-3; D unclear. Germline V CDR1 and CDR2: MNHNS, SASEGT. The CDR3 consists of 17 residues. V lost 1 base and J 0 bases, leaving 13 bases between the germline ends. This chain's CDR3 is CASSEGGGTSSGNTIYF. In nucleotides, the CDR3 is TGTGCCAGCAGTGAAGGGGGAGGAACAAGCTCTGGAAACACCATATATTTT.

This chain uses TRBV27 with TRBJ1-2; 8 nucleotides align to TRBD1. With V trimmed by 2 bases and J by 4 bases, 3 bases remained unmatched. This CDR3 comprises 14 residues. CDR1 and CDR2 (germline): MNHEY, SMNVEV (reference sequence). As DNA, the CDR3 is TGTGCCAGCAGTTTAGCAGGGGGCACCTATGGCTACACCTTC. As protein: CASSLAGGTYGYTF.

The chain carries TRBV9 and TRBJ2-1; TRBD1 agrees at 11 bases. CDR3 length equals 16 residues. CDR1 is SGDLS, CDR2 YYNGEE, per germline. The V segment lost 2 bases and the J segment 2 bases; nucleotides outside the gene matches: 3. Here the CDR3 DNA reads TGTGCCAGCAGCGTCGGGACAGGGGGTCCCTACAATGAGCAGTTCTTC. It encodes CASSVGTGGPYNEQFF.

This chain links TRBV19 with TRBJ1-1, with 7 bases identical to TRBD1. The CDR3 extends over 14 amino acids. V lost 10 bases, J lost 3 bases, and 11 bases stayed unmatched. CDR1 is LNHDA, CDR2 SQIVND, per germline (reference sequence). CDR3 DNA: TGTGCCACGGGTGGGGACAGCTCCTACACTGAAGCTTTCTTT. Its translation is CATGGDSSYTEAFF.

Notes on this clone: The junction does not match germline at one end; this may be a read error. For the CDR3, the DNA is TGTGCCAGCAGGGAAGGGCTCGGACAGTATGGCTACACCTTC. Amino acid sequence: CASREGLGQYGYTF. The chain combines TRBV2 with TRBJ1-2, with D possibly being TRBD1 (6 bases). This CDR3 has 14 amino acids. Germline CDR1 SNHLY, CDR2 FYNNEI.

V and J are TRBV9 and TRBJ2-5; the match to TRBD2 covers 9 bases. This CDR3 has 17 amino acids. Germline loops: CDR1 SGDLS, CDR2 YYNGEE. The V and J ends lost 0 bases and 6 bases, in that order; junction bases with no gene match: 12. This CDR3 reads CASSVGGGGAVGKTQYF. CDR3 nucleotide sequence: TGTGCCAGCAGCGTAGGCGGCGGGGGGGCCGTTGGAAAGACCCAGTACTTC.

This chain links TRBV19 with TRBJ2-3, with 7 bases fitting TRBD2. Germline V gene lookup returns CDR1 LNHDA and CDR2 SQIVND (reference sequence). The CDR3 contains 16 residues. With V trimmed by 5 bases and J by 1 base, 9 bases remained unmatched. CDR3 DNA sequence: TGTGCCAGTAGTGGTCGTCAGGGAGGGCGCACAGATACGCAGTATTTT. It encodes CASSGRQGGRTDTQYF.

This rearrangement joins TRBV6-5 to TRBJ1-5; D possibly corresponds to TRBD1 (5 bases). Trimming cost V 6 bases and J 6 bases, with 12 bases left between them. Germline assignment: CDR1 MNHEY and CDR2 SVGAGI. This CDR3 is built from 13 residues. The CDR3 nucleotides are TGTGCCAGCAGCCCCGCTAGGGGTCAGCCCCAGCATTTT. The encoded protein is CASSPARGQPQHF.

The rearrangement uses TRBV21-1 and TRBJ1-4; the DNA was not used to check the table's D call, TRBD1. TRBV21-1 is designated a pseudogene. The CDR3 loop spans 17 amino acids. The CDR3 spells CASSHNRGRRINEKLFF. As DNA, the CDR3 is TGTGCCAGCAGCCATAACAGGGGGCGTAGGATTAATGAAAAACTGTTTTTT.

The V and J genes are TRBV2 and TRBJ1-4; 7 bases fit TRBD1. Germline-derived CDR1 and CDR2 are SNHLY and FYNNEI. The junction had 4 bases not matched to a gene; V was cut back by 8 bases and J by 4 bases. The CDR3 covers 13 residues. CDR3 coding DNA: TGTGCCAGCCAGGGACAGATTAATGAAAAACTGTTTTTT. Its translation is CASQGQINEKLFF.

V and J are TRBV27 and TRBJ2-2, with TRBD1 identical over 9 bases. CDR1 and CDR2 from the germline V gene are MNHEY and SMNVEV (reference sequence). This CDR3 has 14 residues. Germline trimming cut 5 bases from V and 8 bases from J; bases unmatched to any gene: 6. The DNA for the CDR3 is TGTGCCAGCAGTCGGACAGGGGATTGGGGGGAGCTGTTTTTT. Amino acid sequence: CASSRTGDWGELFF.

Only one count was recorded for this clone. The V and J genes are TRBV11-3 and TRBJ2-7; 9 bases are shared with TRBD1. The junction had 10 bases not matched to a gene; V was cut back by 5 bases and J by 5 bases. Per the germline V gene, CDR1 is SGHNT and CDR2 is YENEEA. The CDR3 spans 15 residues. In DNA, the CDR3 is TGTGCCAGCAGCCAAGGGACAGGGAGGAATCACGAGCAGTACTTC. This gives the protein CASSQGTGRNHEQYF.

J is TRBJ1-2 and V is TRBV5-1; weak D call: TRBD1 (5 bases). Per germline, CDR1 SGHRS and CDR2 YFSETQ. There are 15 residues in the CDR3. Trimming pared 3 bases from V and 0 bases from J, leaving 12 bases between. Here the CDR3 DNA reads TGCGCCAGCAGCTCGGGGGGACGAGCTAACTATGGCTACACCTTC. Protein sequence: CASSSGGRANYGYTF.

This sequence joins TRBV16 and TRBJ1-5; no reliable D call. CDR1 and CDR2 from the germline V gene are KGHSY and FQNENV. Trimming shortened V by 3 bases and J by 4 bases, and 13 bases separated the two germline ends. The CDR3 is made up of 15 amino acids. The CDR3: CASSHQKGGNQPQHF. The CDR3 DNA reads as TGTGCCAGCAGCCACCAAAAGGGAGGGAATCAGCCCCAGCATTTT.

The chain links TRBV13 to TRBJ2-3; 8 positions match TRBD2. Germline V gene sequence: CDR1 PRHDT, CDR2 FYEKMQ (reference sequence). J was trimmed by 1 base and V by 5 bases; bases with no gene match: 11. The CDR3 sequence is 17 residues long. CDR3 loop: CASSPRGSGRGTDTQYF. CDR3 nucleotide sequence: TGTGCCAGCAGCCCTAGGGGGTCCGGGAGGGGCACAGATACGCAGTATTTT.

This clone was picked up a small number of times. J is TRBJ1-6 and V is TRBV3-1 (or the pseudogene TRBV3-2), with D perhaps matching TRBD1 (5 bases). CDR3 length: 12 amino acids. CDR1 and CDR2 from the germline V gene are LGHDT and YNNKEL (reference sequence). V was pared by 0 bases and J by 16 bases, with 10 bases between. The CDR3 region has the DNA TGTGCCAGCAGCCAAGATTGGGCAGGGCTCCACTTT. As protein: CASSQDWAGLHF.

The chain has TRBV7-9 and TRBJ1-6; D unclear. The CDR3 covers 12 residues. V shed 6 bases and J shed 5 bases, with 5 bases lying between them. Germline CDR1 and CDR2: SEHNR and FQNEAQ (reference sequence). The CDR3, as DNA: TGTGCCAGCAGTTCGGATAATTCACCCCTCCACTTT. Its protein product is CASSSDNSPLHF.

Here the CDR3 reads CASSLGLADNYNEQFF. CDR3 sequence (DNA): TGTGCCAGCAGCTTAGGACTAGCGGACAACTACAATGAGCAGTTCTTC. The chain joins TRBV11-2 to TRBJ2-1, with TRBD2 identical over 9 bases. CDR1 and CDR2 from the germline V gene are SGHAT and FQNNGV. V lost 1 base, J lost 3 bases, and 4 bases stayed unmatched. This CDR3 has 16 amino acids.

CDR3 sequence (DNA): TGTGCCAGCAGTCTGGCTAGCGTTAACCAAGAGACCCAGTACTTC. It yields the protein CASSLASVNQETQYF. The V gene is TRBV6-2 or TRBV6-3, the J gene TRBJ2-5; tentatively, D is TRBD2 (6 bases). Germline CDR1 reads MNHEY; CDR2 reads SVGEGT. The CDR3 contains 15 residues. V lost 5 bases and J 0 bases, leaving 13 bases between the germline ends.

The rearrangement joins TRBV29-1 to TRBJ2-3, with D possibly TRBD2 on 6 matching bases. The CDR3 is 12 amino acids. Trimming stripped 6 bases from V and 4 bases from J, with 11 bases between. CDR1 is SQVTM and CDR2 is ANQGSEA in the germline V gene. CDR3 amino acids: CSVDGGADTQYF. The CDR3 nucleotides read TGCAGCGTGGACGGGGGTGCAGATACGCAGTATTTT.

J is TRBJ2-3 and V is TRBV18; unclear D gene. CDR3 length equals 15 residues. The V and J ends lost 0 bases and 0 bases respectively, with 7 bases between them. The germline V gene encodes CDR1 KGHSH and CDR2 LQKENI. CDR3 in amino acids: CASSPPVTSTDTQYF. The CDR3 nucleotides read TGTGCCAGCTCACCACCTGTCACTAGCACAGATACGCAGTATTTT. Variable domain in full (rest from reference TRBV18 and TRBJ2-3): NAGVMQNPRHLVRRRGQEARLRCSPMKGHSHVYWYRQLPEEGLKFMVYLQKENIIDESGMPKERFSAEFPKEGPSILRIQQVVRGDSAAYFCASSPPVTSTDTQYFGPGTRLTVL.

The rearrangement uses TRBV7-3 and TRBJ1-1; no clear D gene. CDR3 length: 15 residues. CDR1 SGHTA and CDR2 FQGTGA come from the germline V gene. V was clipped by 2 bases and J by 3 bases, with 13 bases between them. In nucleotides, the CDR3 is TGTGCCAGCAGCTTATCGCGACTCGGGGACACTGAAGCTTTCTTT. Protein: CASSLSRLGDTEAFF.

J is TRBJ1-3 and V is TRBV4-2; D possibly corresponds to TRBD1 (5 bases). Trimming removed 3 bases at V and 4 bases at J, with 22 bases between. This CDR3 has 18 amino acids. The germline V gene has CDR1 LGHNA and CDR2 YNFKEQ. As DNA, the CDR3 is TGTGCCAGCAGCCATCCCTCCCTAGCGGGGGGAGCAGGAAACACCATATATTTT. This encodes CASSHPSLAGGAGNTIYF.

The rearrangement uses TRBV11-3 and TRBJ1-1; 7 bases fit TRBD1. V gave up 2 bases and J gave up 4 bases; unmatched junction bases: 7. CDR3 size: 15 residues. Per the germline V gene, CDR1 is SGHNT and CDR2 is YENEEA. The CDR3 nucleotides are TGTGCCAGCAGCTTAATGCGAGGGGGCGGCACTGAAGCTTTCTTT. It encodes CASSLMRGGGTEAFF.